This is a list of T cell receptor beta chains from one sample in a study of blood T cell repertoires in COVID-19. This table comes from immunoSEQ multiplex PCR, and its TCRdb copy is limited to in-frame clones, with some not included. Here the sample spans approximately 210,000 clones, approximately 88% being singletons. The specimen was PBMCs or T cells enriched from blood (not recorded which). Every receptor here comes from a woman under 30 who had recovered from COVID-19. The CDR3 runs from the conserved cysteine through the conserved F or W. D genes are given only for firm matches. Size is stated for part of the rows, as once, few or many counts, or as a class when the clone is expanded.

j_gene	v_gene	abundance	d_gene	CDR3nt	CDR3aa
TRBJ2-2	TRBV2	NA	TRBD2	TGTGCCAGCGGCCGTGAAGCGGGGGGTTACACCGGGGAGCTGTTTTTT	CASGREAGGYTGELFF
TRBJ2-3	TRBV4-2	NA	NA	TGTGCCAGCAGCCAAGTCGCGGCAGCTACAGATACGCAGTATTTT	CASSQVAAATDTQYF
TRBJ1-2	TRBV29-1	NA	TRBD1	TGCAGCGTTGCATACAGGGGGTTGGGCTATGGCTACACCTTC	CSVAYRGLGYGYTF
TRBJ2-2	TRBV7-9	many	NA	TGTGCCAGCAGCGCCAGCAGGGGCGCGGACACCGGGGAGCTGTTTTTT	CASSASRGADTGELFF
TRBJ1-2	TRBV2	NA	NA	TGTGCCAGCCTAATTATGGCGGAGGGCTCTTCGAACTATGGCTACACCTTC	CASLIMAEGSSNYGYTF
TRBJ1-2	TRBV7-8	NA	TRBD1	TGTGCCAGCAGCATCGGACAGGGGATCGGCGGCTACACCTTC	CASSIGQGIGGYTF
TRBJ1-5	TRBV7-9	NA	NA	TGTGCCAGAAGCACCCTAGGGGGGGTTAGCAATCAGCCCCAGCATTTT	CARSTLGGVSNQPQHF
TRBJ1-3	TRBV5-1	NA	NA	TGCGCCAGCGGGCAGACGCGAAACACCATATATTTT	CASGQTRNTIYF
TRBJ2-3	TRBV7-3	once	TRBD1	TGTGCCAGCAGCTTAACGGACAGGGAAGCGCAGTATTTT	CASSLTDREAQYF
TRBJ2-7	TRBV28	NA	NA	TGTGCCAGCGTCCGACAGGGCGGGAACGAGCAGTACTTC	CASVRQGGNEQYF
TRBJ1-2	TRBV5-4	NA	NA	TGTGCCAGCAGCCTCGATCTCCCGCAGTCCTATGGCTACACCTTC	CASSLDLPQSYGYTF
TRBJ1-2	TRBV29-1	NA	TRBD1	TGCAGCGCCGTAGGGACAGGTCTGGACTATGGCTACACCTTC	CSAVGTGLDYGYTF
TRBJ2-5	TRBV2	NA	TRBD2	TGTGCCAGCAACCGAAAGGGAGGGTGGGAGACCCAGTACTTC	CASNRKGGWETQYF
TRBJ2-2	TRBV12-5	NA	NA	TGTGCTAGCCATGCAGGTCAAAAGGGGACCGGGGAGCTGTTTTTT	CASHAGQKGTGELFF
TRBJ2-7	TRBV29-1	NA	NA	TGCAGCGTTGGAGGTCTTCGGTCCTACGAGCAGTACTTC	CSVGGLRSYEQYF
TRBJ1-1	TRBV28	NA	TRBD1	TGTGCCAGCAGTGGGGACAGGGTAACAGCTTTCTTT	CASSGDRVTAFF
TRBJ2-5	TRBV1	NA	NA	TGCACCAGCAGCCAAGATTCAGGGGGCGGAGGGACCCAGTACTTC	CTSSQDSGGGGTQYF
TRBJ2-7	TRBV10-3	once	TRBD1	TGTGCCGCCAGCCAGGCAGGGGGAACCTACGAGCAGTACTTC	CAASQAGGTYEQYF
TRBJ1-1	TRBV28	NA	TRBD1	TGTGCCAGCAGAGTGGACAGGGCGGGCACTGAAGCTTTCTTT	CASRVDRAGTEAFF
TRBJ1-1	TRBV19	once	TRBD1	TGTGCCAGTAGTCCCTGGGGGCAGGGGGAGGCTGAAGCTTTCTTT	CASSPWGQGEAEAFF
TRBJ1-1	TRBV6-5	NA	NA	TGTGCCAGCAGTTATGGTGGCAGAGAAGCTTTCTTT	CASSYGGREAFF
TRBJ2-5	TRBV7-2	NA	TRBD1	TGTGCCAGCAGACGTTATGGTTCAGGGGGCGGAGAGACCCAGTACTTC	CASRRYGSGGGETQYF
TRBJ2-3	TRBV28	NA	TRBD2	TGTGCCAGCGGGACTAGCGGGGGGGTGAGCACAGATACGCAGTATTTT	CASGTSGGVSTDTQYF
TRBJ2-4	TRBV5-6	NA	TRBD2	TGTGCCAGCAGCCCCCTCGCACGAACTAGCGGTACCCAAAACATTCAGTACTTC	CASSPLARTSGTQNIQYF
TRBJ1-1	TRBV30	NA	NA	TGTGCCTGGAATGTACAGGGATTTACTGAAGCTTTCTTT	CAWNVQGFTEAFF
TRBJ1-5	TRBV2	NA	TRBD1	TGTGCCACACGAGGGCAGGGGGACCGACAGCCCCAGCATTTT	CATRGQGDRQPQHF
TRBJ2-1	TRBV5-1	NA	TRBD1	TGCGCCAGCAGCCGGGACAGGGGCGGGAGTGAGCAGTTCTTC	CASSRDRGGSEQFF
TRBJ2-3	TRBV9	NA	NA	TGTGCCAGCAGCGTAGAGTCGGGATCAGATACGCAGTATTTT	CASSVESGSDTQYF
TRBJ1-1	TRBV5-5	NA	NA	TGTGCCAGCAGCTTGGGTAGGGGCTTAGTGAACACTGAAGCTTTCTTT	CASSLGRGLVNTEAFF
TRBJ1-5	TRBV15	NA	TRBD1	TGTGCCACCAGCAGAGAGGGACAGGGTGCGCCCCAGCATTTT	CATSREGQGAPQHF
TRBJ1-6	TRBV30	NA	NA	TGTGCCTGGAGTTTCACAGAATCACCCCTCCACTTT	CAWSFTESPLHF
TRBJ2-7	TRBV5-6	NA	TRBD1	TGTGCCAGCAGCGCTCCCGGGACAGGGATCCACGAGCAGTACTTC	CASSAPGTGIHEQYF
TRBJ2-7	TRBV9	NA	TRBD2	TGTGCCAGCAGCGTAGCGGCGGGGGGAGGCTACGAGCAGTACTTC	CASSVAAGGGYEQYF
TRBJ1-2	TRBV30	NA	NA	TGTGCCTGGGCCCCAGGGCAGGGTGGTGGCTACACCTTC	CAWAPGQGGGYTF
TRBJ2-5	TRBV5-4	NA	NA	TGTGCCAGCAGTTGGGACTCCCAAGAGACCCAGTACTTC	CASSWDSQETQYF
TRBJ2-1	TRBV7-2	few	TRBD2	TGTGCCAGCAGTGAAGCGGGATACAATGAGCAGTTCTTC	CASSEAGYNEQFF
TRBJ2-5	TRBV7-6	NA	TRBD1	TGTGCCAGCGGACGGGACAGGGGTATTATGGAGACCCAGTACTTC	CASGRDRGIMETQYF
TRBJ1-4	TRBV18	NA	NA	TGTGCCAGCCGGGGGGGTGACAGAAATGAAAAACTGTTTTTT	CASRGGDRNEKLFF
TRBJ1-6	TRBV25-1	NA	TRBD1	TGTGCCAGCAGTGACCATGGGACAGGGCCATCACCCCTCCACTTT	CASSDHGTGPSPLHF
TRBJ2-7	TRBV18	NA	NA	TGTGCCAGCTCACCACTCAGTTCGTTGCAGGGAGAGCAGTACTTC	CASSPLSSLQGEQYF
TRBJ1-2	TRBV21-1	once	NA	TGTGCCAGCAGCGTCGGGGGTAACTATGGCTACACCTTC	CASSVGGNYGYTF
TRBJ2-5	TRBV11-2	NA	TRBD1	TGTGCCAGCAGCTTAGGGGGGACAGGGCAAGAGACCCAGTACTTC	CASSLGGTGQETQYF
TRBJ1-1	TRBV6-2/TRBV6-3	NA	TRBD1	TGTGCCAGCATCCCCGGACAGGGGAACACTGAAGCTTTCTTT	CASIPGQGNTEAFF
TRBJ2-7	TRBV7-8	NA	NA	TGTGCCAGCAGCCCGGACAGAGGCTACGAGCAGTACTTC	CASSPDRGYEQYF
TRBJ2-5	TRBV29-1	NA	NA	TGCAGCGTTGAAGCGGGGATGGTGACCCAGTACTTC	CSVEAGMVTQYF
TRBJ2-4	TRBV24-1	once	TRBD2	TGTGCCCCCCCTGCGGGGGGGCGTCATCCGCGCAAAAACATTCAGTACTTC	CAPPAGGRHPRKNIQYF
TRBJ2-3	TRBV27	once	NA	TGTGCCAGCAGTTCTGGCCGCACAGATACGCAGTATTTT	CASSSGRTDTQYF
TRBJ1-1	TRBV6-5	NA	NA	TGTGCCAGCAGTCCTTACAGGGAGAGCACTGAAGCTTTCTTT	CASSPYRESTEAFF
TRBJ2-2	TRBV19	NA	NA	TGTGCCAGTAGTATGCGGGCGGCCAACACCGGGGAGCTGTTTTTT	CASSMRAANTGELFF
TRBJ1-1	TRBV4-1	once	NA	TGCGCCAGCAGCCAAGACAGGGCAGGGAGGACTGAAGCTTTCTTT	CASSQDRAGRTEAFF
TRBJ2-2	TRBV28	NA	TRBD2	TGTGCCAGCAGTCGCCGACTAGCGGGAGCCACCGGGGAGCTGTTTTTT	CASSRRLAGATGELFF
TRBJ2-3	TRBV2	NA	NA	TGTGCCAGCAGGTCAACAGATACGCAGTATTTT	CASRSTDTQYF
TRBJ2-1	TRBV11-2	NA	NA	TGTGCCAGCAGCTTAGGGGCTAGCTCTTCCCCGTGGCATGAGCAGTTCTTC	CASSLGASSSPWHEQFF
TRBJ2-2	TRBV4-2	NA	TRBD2	TGTGCCAGCAGCCAAGAAACTAGCGGGGGGGCCCACACCGGGGAGCTGTTTTTT	CASSQETSGGAHTGELFF
TRBJ2-5	TRBV2	NA	NA	TGTGCCAGCACGCTACTTAAAGAGACCCAGTACTTC	CASTLLKETQYF